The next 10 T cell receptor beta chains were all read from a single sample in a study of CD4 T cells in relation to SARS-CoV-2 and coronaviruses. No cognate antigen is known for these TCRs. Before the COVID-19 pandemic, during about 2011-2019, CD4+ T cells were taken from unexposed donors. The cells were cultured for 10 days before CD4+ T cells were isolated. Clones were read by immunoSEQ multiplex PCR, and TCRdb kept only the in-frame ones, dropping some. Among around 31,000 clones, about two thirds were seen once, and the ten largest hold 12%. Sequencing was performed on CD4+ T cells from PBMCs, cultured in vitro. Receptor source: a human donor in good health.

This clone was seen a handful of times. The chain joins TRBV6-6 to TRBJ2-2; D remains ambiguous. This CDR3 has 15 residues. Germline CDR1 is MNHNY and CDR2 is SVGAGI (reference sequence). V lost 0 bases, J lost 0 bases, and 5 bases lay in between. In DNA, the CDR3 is TGTGCCAGCAGTTACTCAGGTGCGAACACCGGGGAGCTGTTTTTT. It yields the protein CASSYSGANTGELFF.

The DNA of the CDR3 is TGTGCCAGCAGCCCCAGCCTCAGCGGGAGCCTCACCGGGGAGCTGTTTTTT. This encodes CASSPSLSGSLTGELFF. The gene calls are TRBV7-3 and TRBJ2-2, with 8 positions matching TRBD2. The CDR3 is 17 amino acids. The V gene's germline CDR1 is SGHTA and CDR2 FQGTGA. J was trimmed by 4 bases and V by 5 bases; bases with no gene match: 12.

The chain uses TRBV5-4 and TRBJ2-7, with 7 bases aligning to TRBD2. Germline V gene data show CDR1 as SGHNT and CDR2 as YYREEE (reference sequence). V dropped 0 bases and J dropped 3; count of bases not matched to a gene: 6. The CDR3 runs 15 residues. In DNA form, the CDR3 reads TGTGCCAGCAGCTTGGGGCCTAGCGGAAGCTACGAGCAGTACTTC. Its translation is CASSLGPSGSYEQYF.

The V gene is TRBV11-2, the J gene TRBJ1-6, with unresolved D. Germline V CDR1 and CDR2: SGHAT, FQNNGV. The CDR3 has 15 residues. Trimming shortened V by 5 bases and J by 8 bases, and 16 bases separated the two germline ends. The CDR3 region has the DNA TGTGCCAGCAGCCGTACCTCGGATCCTTATTCACCCCTCCACTTT. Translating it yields CASSRTSDPYSPLHF.

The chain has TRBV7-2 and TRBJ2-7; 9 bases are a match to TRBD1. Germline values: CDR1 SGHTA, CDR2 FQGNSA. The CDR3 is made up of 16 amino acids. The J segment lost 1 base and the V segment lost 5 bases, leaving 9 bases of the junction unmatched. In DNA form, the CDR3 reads TGTGCCAGCAGCAGAGGACAGGGGCGCGTTTCCTACGAGCAGTACTTC. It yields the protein CASSRGQGRVSYEQYF. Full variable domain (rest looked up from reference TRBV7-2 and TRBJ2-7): GAGVSQSPSNKVTEKGKDVELRCDPISGHTALYWYRQSLGQGLEFLIYFQGNSAPDKSGLPSDRFSAERTGGSVSTLTIQRTQQEDSAVYLCASSRGQGRVSYEQYFGPGTRLTVT.

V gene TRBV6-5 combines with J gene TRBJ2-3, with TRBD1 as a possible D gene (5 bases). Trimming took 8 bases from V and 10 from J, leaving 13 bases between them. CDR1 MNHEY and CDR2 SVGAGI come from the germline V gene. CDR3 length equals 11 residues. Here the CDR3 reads CASEEVGAQYF. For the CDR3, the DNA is TGTGCCAGCGAAGAGGTAGGGGCGCAGTATTTT.

CDR3 loop: CARSRAGGMETQYF. DNA of the CDR3: TGTGCCAGATCACGAGCGGGGGGGATGGAGACCCAGTACTTC. The chain has TRBV6-5 and TRBJ2-5; 10 bases are a match to TRBD2. Germline loops: CDR1 MNHEY, CDR2 SVGAGI. The CDR3 totals 14 residues. Losses at the gene ends were 9 bases for V and 5 bases for J; bases not matched to a gene: 9.

The CDR3 is CASSLNRGPYEQYF. DNA of the CDR3: TGTGCCAGCAGTCTTAACAGGGGACCGTACGAGCAGTACTTC. The J gene is TRBJ2-7, the V gene TRBV5-4, with 7 bases lining up with TRBD1. The germline gives CDR1 SGHNT, CDR2 YYREEE (reference sequence). The CDR3 has 14 residues. J was trimmed by 4 bases and V by 5 bases; bases with no gene match: 9.

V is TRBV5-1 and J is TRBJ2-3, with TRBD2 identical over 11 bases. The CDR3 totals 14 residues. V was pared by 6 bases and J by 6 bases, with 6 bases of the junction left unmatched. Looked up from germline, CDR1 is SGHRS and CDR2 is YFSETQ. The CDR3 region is CASKIAGGMDTQYF. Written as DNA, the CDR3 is TGCGCCAGCAAAATAGCGGGAGGGATGGATACGCAGTATTTT.

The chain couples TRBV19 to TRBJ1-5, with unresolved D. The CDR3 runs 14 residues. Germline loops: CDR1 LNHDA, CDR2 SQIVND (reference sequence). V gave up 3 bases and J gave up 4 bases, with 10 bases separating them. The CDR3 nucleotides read TGTGCCAGTAGTATGGGTATGGGAAATCAGCCCCAGCATTTT. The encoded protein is CASSMGMGNQPQHF.